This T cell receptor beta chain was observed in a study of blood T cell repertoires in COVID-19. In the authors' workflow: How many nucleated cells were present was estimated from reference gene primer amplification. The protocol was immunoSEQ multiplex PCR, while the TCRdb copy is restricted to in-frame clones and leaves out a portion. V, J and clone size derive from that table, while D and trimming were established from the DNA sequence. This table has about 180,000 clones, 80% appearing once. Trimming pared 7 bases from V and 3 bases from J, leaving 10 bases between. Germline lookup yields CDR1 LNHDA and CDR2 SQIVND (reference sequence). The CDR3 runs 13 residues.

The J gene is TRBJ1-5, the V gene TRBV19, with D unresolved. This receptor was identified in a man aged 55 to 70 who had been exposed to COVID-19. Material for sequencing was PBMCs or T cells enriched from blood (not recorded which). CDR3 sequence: CASKEQFNQPQHF. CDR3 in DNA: TGTGCCAGTAAAGAACAGTTCAATCAGCCCCAGCATTTT.